A single sample is the source of the 2 T cell receptor beta chains below, sequenced in a study of blood T cell repertoires in COVID-19. Method: immunoSEQ multiplex PCR; TCRdb's copy keeps in-frame clones and lacks some. The table has approximately 330,000 clones, about 86% seen once. Specimen: PBMCs or T cells enriched from blood (not recorded which). These receptors were collected from a woman aged 40 to 50 with acute COVID-19.

The V gene is TRBV2, the J gene TRBJ2-1, with a possible D match to TRBD2 (6 bases). Germline V gene data show CDR1 as SNHLY and CDR2 as FYNNEI. The CDR3 spans 12 residues. Trimming left V 4 bases short and J 10 bases short, with 11 bases between. CDR3 protein: CASSGRGREQFF. The DNA of the CDR3 is TGTGCCAGCAGTGGGCGGGGACGGGAGCAGTTCTTC. The whole variable domain, remainder taken from reference TRBV2 and TRBJ2-1, is EPEVTQTPSHQVTQMGQEVILRCVPISNHLYFYWYRQILGQKVEFLVSFYNNEISEKSEIFDDQFSVERPDGSNFTLKIRSTKLEDSAMYFCASSGRGREQFFGPGTRLTVL.

This chain links TRBV6-5 with TRBJ1-4, with D possibly matching TRBD1 (6 bases). The CDR3 is 15 amino acids. In germline, CDR1 is MNHEY, CDR2 SVGAGI. Trimming removed 5 bases from V and 7 bases from J, with 17 bases in between. The CDR3 sequence: CASSTVGGGREKLFF. CDR3 sequence (DNA): TGTGCCAGCAGTACCGTGGGAGGGGGTCGTGAAAAACTGTTTTTT.